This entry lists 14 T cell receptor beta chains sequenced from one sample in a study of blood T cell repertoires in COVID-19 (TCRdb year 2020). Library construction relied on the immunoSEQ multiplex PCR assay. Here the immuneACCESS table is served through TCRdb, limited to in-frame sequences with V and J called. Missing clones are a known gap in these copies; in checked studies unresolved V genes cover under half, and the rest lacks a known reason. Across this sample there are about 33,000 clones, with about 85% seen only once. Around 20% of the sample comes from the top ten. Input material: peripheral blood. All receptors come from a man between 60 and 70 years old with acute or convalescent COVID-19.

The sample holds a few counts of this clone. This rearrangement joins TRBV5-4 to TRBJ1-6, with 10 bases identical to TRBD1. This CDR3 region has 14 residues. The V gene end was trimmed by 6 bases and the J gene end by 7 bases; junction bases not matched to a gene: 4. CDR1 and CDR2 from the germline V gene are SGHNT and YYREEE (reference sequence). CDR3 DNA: TGTGCCAGCAAGACAGGGGGCCAGAATTCACCCCTCCACTTT. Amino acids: CASKTGGQNSPLHF.

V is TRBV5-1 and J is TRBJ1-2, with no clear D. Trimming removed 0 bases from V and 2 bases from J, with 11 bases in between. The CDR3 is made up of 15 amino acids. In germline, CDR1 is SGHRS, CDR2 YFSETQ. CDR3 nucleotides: TGCGCCAGCAGCTTGGGCGTCCGTCCAAACTATGGCTACACCTTC. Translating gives CASSLGVRPNYGYTF.

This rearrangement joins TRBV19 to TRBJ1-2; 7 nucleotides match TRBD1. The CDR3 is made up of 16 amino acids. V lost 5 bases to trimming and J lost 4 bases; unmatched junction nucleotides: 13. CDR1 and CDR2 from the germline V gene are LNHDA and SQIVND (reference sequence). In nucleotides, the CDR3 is TGTGCCAGTAGTCGAGCGACAGGGCTCGGAAGCTATGGCTACACCTTC. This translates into CASSRATGLGSYGYTF.

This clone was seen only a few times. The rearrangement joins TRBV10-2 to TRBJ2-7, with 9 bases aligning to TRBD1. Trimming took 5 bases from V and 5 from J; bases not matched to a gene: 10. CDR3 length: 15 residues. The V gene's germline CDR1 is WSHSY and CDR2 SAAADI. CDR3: CASSPGTGIRDEQYF. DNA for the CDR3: TGCGCCAGCAGTCCCGGGACAGGGATTAGGGACGAGCAGTACTTC.

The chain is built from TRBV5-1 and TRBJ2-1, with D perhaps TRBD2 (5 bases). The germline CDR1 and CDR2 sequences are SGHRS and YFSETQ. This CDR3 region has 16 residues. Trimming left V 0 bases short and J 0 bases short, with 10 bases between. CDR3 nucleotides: TGCGCCAGCAGCTTGGAAGCGGTTGGCTCCTACAATGAGCAGTTCTTC. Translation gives CASSLEAVGSYNEQFF.

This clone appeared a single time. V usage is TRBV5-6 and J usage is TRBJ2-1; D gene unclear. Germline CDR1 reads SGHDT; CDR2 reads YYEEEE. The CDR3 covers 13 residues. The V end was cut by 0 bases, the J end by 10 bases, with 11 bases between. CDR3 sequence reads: CASSLVGRLEQFF. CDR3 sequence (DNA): TGTGCCAGCAGCTTGGTGGGCCGCCTGGAGCAGTTCTTC.

The CDR3 sequence is CATSGQGVDTQYF. DNA of the CDR3: TGTGCCACCAGTGGACAGGGAGTAGATACGCAGTATTTT. The rearrangement links TRBV24-1 to TRBJ2-3, with 7 bases fitting TRBD1. CDR1 is KGHDR and CDR2 is SFDVKD in the germline V gene. V shed 5 bases and J 5 bases; nucleotides not matched to a gene: 3. The CDR3 length is 13 residues.

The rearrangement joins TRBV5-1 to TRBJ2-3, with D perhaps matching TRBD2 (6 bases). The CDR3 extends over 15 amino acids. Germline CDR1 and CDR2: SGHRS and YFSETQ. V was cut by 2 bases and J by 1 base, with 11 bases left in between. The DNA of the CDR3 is TGCGCCAGCAGCTTCCCAGCGGGCCGCACAGATACGCAGTATTTT. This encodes CASSFPAGRTDTQYF.

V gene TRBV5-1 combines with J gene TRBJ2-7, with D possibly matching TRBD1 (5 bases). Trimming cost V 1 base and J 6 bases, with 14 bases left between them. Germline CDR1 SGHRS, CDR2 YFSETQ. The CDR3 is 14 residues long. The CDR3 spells CASSLSQGPSEQYF. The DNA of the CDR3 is TGCGCCAGCAGCTTGAGTCAGGGCCCCTCCGAGCAGTACTTC.

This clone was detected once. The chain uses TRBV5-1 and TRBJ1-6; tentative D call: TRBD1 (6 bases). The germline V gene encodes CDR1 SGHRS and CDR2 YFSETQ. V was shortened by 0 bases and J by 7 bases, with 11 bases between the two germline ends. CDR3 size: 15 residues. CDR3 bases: TGCGCCAGCAGCTTGGCGGCCAGGGGAAATTCACCCCTCCACTTT. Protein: CASSLAARGNSPLHF.

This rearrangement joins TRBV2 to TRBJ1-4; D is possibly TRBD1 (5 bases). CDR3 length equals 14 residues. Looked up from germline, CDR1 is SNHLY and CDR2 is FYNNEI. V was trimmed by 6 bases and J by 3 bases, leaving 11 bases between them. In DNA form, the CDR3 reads TGTGCCAGCAGAGGGGTACGATCTAATGAAAAACTGTTTTTT. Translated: CASRGVRSNEKLFF. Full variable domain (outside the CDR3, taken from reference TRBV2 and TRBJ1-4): EPEVTQTPSHQVTQMGQEVILRCVPISNHLYFYWYRQILGQKVEFLVSFYNNEISEKSEIFDDQFSVERPDGSNFTLKIRSTKLEDSAMYFCASRGVRSNEKLFFGSGTQLSVL.

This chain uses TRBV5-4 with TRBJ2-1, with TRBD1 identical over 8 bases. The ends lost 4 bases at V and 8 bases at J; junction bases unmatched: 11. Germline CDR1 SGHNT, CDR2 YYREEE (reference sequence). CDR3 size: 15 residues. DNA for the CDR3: TGTGCCAGCAGCGAACGGGACAGGACCACCCATGAGCAGTTCTTC. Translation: CASSERDRTTHEQFF.

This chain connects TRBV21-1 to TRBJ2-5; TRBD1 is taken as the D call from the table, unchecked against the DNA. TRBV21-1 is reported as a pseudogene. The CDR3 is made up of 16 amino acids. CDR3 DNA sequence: TGTGCCAGCAGCCACCATACCGACAGGGATGGAGAGACCCAGTACTTC. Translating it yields CASSHHTDRDGETQYF.

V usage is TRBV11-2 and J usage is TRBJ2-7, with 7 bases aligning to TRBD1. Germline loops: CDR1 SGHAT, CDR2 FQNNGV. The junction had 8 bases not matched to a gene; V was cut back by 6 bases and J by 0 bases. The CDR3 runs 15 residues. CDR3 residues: CASRRQGWSSYEQYF. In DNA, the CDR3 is TGTGCCAGCAGAAGACAGGGATGGAGCTCCTACGAGCAGTACTTC.